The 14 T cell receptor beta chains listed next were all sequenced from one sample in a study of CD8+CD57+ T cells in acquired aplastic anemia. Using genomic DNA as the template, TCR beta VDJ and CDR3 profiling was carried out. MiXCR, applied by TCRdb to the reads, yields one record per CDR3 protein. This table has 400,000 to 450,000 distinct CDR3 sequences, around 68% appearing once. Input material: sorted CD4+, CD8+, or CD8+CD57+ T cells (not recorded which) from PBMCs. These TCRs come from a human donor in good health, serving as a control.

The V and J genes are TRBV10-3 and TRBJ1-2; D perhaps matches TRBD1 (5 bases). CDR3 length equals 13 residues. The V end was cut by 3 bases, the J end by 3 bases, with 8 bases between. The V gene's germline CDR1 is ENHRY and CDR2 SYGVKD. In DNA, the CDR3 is TGTGCCATCAGTGAAACAGGACACTATGGCTACACCTTC. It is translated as CAISETGHYGYTF.

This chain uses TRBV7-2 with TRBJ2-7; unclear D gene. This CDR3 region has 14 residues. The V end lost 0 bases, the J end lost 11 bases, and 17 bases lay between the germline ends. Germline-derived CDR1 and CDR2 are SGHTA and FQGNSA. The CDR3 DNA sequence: TGTGCCAGCAGCTTAGCGGCCATAGCTAACTATGAGTACTTC. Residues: CASSLAAIANYEYF.

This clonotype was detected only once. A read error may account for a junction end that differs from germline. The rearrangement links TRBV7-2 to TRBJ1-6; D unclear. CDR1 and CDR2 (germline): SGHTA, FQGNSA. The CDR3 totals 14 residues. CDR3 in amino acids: CASSLAGVNSPLHF. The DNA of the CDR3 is TGCGCCAGCAGCTTGGCCGGGGTCAACTCACCCCTCCACTTT. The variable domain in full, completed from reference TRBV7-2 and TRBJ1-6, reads GAGVSQSPSNKVTEKGKDVELRCDPISGHTALYWYRQSLGQGLEFLIYFQGNSAPDKSGLPSDRFSAERTGGSVSTLTIQRTQQEDSAVYLCASSLAGVNSPLHFGNGTRLTVT.

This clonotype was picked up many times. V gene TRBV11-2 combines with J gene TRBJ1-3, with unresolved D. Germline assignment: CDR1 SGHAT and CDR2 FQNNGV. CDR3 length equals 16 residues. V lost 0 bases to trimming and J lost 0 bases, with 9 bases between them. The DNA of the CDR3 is TGTGCCAGCAGCTTAGAGGCCAGCCTCTCTGGAAACACCATATATTTT. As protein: CASSLEASLSGNTIYF.

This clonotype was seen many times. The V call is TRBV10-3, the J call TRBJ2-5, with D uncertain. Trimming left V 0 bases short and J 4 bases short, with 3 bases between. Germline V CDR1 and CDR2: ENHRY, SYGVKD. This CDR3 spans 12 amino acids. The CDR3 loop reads CAISESGETQYF. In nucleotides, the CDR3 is TGTGCCATCAGTGAGTCGGGAGAGACCCAGTACTTC.

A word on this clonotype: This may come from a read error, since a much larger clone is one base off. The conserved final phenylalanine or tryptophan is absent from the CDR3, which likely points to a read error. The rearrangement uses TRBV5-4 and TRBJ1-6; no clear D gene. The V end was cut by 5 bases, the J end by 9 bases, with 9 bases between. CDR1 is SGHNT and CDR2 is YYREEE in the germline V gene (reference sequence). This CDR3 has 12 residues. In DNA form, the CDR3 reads TGTGCCAGCAGTACCCCAACTTCACCCCTCCACCTT. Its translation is CASSTPTSPLHL.

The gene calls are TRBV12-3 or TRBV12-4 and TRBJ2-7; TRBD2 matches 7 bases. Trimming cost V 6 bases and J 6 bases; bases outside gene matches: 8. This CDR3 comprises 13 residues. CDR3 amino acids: CASSHNGGSEQYF. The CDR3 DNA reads TGTGCCAGCAGCCACAACGGGGGGAGCGAGCAGTACTTC.

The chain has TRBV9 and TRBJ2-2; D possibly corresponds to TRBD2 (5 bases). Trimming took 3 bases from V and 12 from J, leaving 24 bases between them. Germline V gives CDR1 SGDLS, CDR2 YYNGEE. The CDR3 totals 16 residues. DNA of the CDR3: TGTGCCAGCAGCGGTGCGGGCAGGTTCTATGCCTACAAGCTGTTTTTT. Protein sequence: CASSGAGRFYAYKLFF.

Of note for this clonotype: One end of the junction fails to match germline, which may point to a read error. Here the CDR3 reads CASSLHRGDRTISF. The CDR3 coding sequence is TGTGCCAGCAGCTTGCATCGGGGAGATCGAACCATCTCCTTT. The J gene is TRBJ1-6, the V gene TRBV7-2, with D unclear. The CDR3 spans 14 residues. In germline, CDR1 is SGHTA, CDR2 FQGNSA.

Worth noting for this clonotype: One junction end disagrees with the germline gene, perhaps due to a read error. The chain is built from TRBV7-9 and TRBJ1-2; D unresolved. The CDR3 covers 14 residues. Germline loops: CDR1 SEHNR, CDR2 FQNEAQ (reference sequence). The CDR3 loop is CASNLAAGKDTHTF. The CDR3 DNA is TGTGCCAGCAACTTAGCGGCGGGGAAGGATACGCACACTTTC.

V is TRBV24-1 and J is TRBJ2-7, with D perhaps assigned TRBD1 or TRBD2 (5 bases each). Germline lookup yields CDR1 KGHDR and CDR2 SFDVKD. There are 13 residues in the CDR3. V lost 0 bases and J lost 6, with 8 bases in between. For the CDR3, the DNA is TGTGCCACCAGTGATTTGGCAGGGAGCGAGCAGTACTTC. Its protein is CATSDLAGSEQYF.

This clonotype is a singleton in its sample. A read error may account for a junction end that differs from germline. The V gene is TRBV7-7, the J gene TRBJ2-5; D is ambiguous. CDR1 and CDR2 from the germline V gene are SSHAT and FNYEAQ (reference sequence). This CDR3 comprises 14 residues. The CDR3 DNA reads TGTGCTAGCAGCTTAACGGCCCAAGAAACGCACTACTACTTC. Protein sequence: CASSLTAQETHYYF.

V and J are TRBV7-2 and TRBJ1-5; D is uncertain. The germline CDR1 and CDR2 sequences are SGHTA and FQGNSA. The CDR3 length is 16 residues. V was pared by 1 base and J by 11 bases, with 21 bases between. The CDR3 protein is CASSLGRSDTKQSQHF. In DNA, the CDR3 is TGTGCCAGCAGCTTAGGTAGATCGGATACCAAACAGTCCCAGCATTTT.

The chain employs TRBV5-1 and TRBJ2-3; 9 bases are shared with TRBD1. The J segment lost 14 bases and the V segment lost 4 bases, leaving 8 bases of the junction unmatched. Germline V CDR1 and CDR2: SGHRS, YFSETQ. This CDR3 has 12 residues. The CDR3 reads CASSRQGGNLYF. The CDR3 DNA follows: TGCGCCAGCAGCAGACAGGGGGGTAACCTGTATTTT.